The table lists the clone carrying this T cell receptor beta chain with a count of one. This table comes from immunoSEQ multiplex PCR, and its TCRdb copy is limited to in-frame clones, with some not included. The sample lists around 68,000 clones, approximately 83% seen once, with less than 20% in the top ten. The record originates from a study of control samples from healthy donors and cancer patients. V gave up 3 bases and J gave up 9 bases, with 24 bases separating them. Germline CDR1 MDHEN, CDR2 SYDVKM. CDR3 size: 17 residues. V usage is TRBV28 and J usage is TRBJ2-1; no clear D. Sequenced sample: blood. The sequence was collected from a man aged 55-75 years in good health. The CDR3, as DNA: TGTGCCAGCAGTTTTCTTTTGGTTGGGTCTATTCTCGGTGAGCAGTTCTTC. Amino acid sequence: CASSFLLVGSILGEQFF.